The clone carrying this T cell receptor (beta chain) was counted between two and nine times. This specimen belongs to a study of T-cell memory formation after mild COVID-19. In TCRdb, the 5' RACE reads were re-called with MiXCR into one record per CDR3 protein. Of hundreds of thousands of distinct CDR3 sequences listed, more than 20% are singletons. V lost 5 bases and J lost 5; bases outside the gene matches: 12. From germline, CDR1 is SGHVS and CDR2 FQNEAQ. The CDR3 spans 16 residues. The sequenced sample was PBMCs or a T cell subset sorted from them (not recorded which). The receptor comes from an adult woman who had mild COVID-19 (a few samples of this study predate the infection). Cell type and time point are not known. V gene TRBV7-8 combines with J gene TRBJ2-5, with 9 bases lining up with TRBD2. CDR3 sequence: CASSAARLAGRETQYF. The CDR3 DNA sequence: TGTGCCAGCAGCGCCGCGCGGCTAGCGGGGAGGGAGACCCAGTACTTC.